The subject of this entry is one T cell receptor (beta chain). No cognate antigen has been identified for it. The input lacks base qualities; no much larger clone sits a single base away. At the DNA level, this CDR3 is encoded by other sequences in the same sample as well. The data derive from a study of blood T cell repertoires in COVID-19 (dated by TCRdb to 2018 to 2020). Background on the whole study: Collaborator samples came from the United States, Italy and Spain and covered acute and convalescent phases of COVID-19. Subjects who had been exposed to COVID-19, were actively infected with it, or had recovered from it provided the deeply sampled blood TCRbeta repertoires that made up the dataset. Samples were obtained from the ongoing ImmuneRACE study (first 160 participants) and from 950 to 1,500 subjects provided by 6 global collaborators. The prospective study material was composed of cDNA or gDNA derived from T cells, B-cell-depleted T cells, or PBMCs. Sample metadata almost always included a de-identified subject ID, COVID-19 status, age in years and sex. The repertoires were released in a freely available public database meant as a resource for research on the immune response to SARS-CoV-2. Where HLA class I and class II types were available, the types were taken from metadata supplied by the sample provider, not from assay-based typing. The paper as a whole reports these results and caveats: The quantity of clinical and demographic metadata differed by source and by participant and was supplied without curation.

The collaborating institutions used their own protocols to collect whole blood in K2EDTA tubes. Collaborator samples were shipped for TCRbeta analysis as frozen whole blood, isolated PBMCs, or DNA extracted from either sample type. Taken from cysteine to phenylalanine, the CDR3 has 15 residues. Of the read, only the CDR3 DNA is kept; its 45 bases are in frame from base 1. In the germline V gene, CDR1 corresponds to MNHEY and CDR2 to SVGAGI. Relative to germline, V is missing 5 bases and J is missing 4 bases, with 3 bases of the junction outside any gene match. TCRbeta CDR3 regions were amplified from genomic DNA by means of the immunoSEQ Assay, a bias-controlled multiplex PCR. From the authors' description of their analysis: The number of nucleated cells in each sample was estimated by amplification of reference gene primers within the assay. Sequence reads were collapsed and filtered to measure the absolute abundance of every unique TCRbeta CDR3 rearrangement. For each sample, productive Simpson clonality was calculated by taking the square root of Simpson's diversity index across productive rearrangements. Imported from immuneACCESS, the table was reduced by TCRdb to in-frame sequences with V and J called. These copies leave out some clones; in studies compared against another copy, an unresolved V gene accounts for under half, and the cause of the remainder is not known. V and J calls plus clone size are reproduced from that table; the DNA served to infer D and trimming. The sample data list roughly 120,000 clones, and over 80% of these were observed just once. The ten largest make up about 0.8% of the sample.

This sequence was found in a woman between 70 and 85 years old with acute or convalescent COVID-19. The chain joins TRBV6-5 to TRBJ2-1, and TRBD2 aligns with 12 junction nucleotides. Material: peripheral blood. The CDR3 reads CASSQLAGGYNEQFF. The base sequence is TGTGCCAGCAGTCAACTAGCGGGGGGTTACAATGAGCAGTTCTTC.